The next 5 T cell receptor beta chains were all read from a single sample in a study of blood T cell repertoires in COVID-19. The data were produced by immunoSEQ multiplex PCR, yet TCRdb's version contains in-frame clones alone and is incomplete. The table shows about 240,000 clones, with nearly 95% occurring only once. Sequenced: peripheral blood. The receptor set was obtained from a man aged 30 to 45 with COVID-19, enrolled during active disease.

The V and J genes are TRBV5-1 and TRBJ2-5; D uncertain. The CDR3 extends over 13 amino acids. Trimming removed 4 bases from V and 5 bases from J, with 12 bases in between. The germline V gene has CDR1 SGHRS and CDR2 YFSETQ. The CDR3 here is CASSAQLGETQYF. CDR3 DNA sequence: TGCGCCAGCAGCGCACAGTTAGGCGAGACCCAGTACTTC.

This chain joins TRBV29-1 and TRBJ2-7; 9 bases align to TRBD1. CDR1 is SQVTM and CDR2 is ANQGSEA in the germline V gene. The CDR3 contains 13 residues. The J segment lost 6 bases and the V segment lost 4 bases, leaving 7 bases of the junction unmatched. CDR3 DNA sequence: TGCAGCGTTGGTGACAGGGGGTCTAGCGAGCAGTACTTC. Translated: CSVGDRGSSEQYF.

This chain joins TRBV5-1 and TRBJ1-1; D remains ambiguous. CDR1 and CDR2 from the germline V gene are SGHRS and YFSETQ. The CDR3 is 14 residues long. Deletions cut 1 base from V and 0 bases from J, with 7 bases between. The CDR3 region has the DNA TGCGCCAGCAGCTTGAATCCCTTGAACACTGAAGCTTTCTTT. Amino acids: CASSLNPLNTEAFF.

V usage is TRBV6-5 and J usage is TRBJ1-5; 9 positions match TRBD1. J gave up 7 bases and V 5 bases, and 9 bases lay outside the gene matches. In germline, CDR1 is MNHEY, CDR2 SVGAGI. This CDR3 spans 15 amino acids. This CDR3 is CASSPRVGQGQPQHF. DNA of the CDR3: TGTGCCAGCAGTCCAAGGGTGGGACAGGGACAGCCCCAGCATTTT.

Here the CDR3 reads CASSFSLLIAGVNTGELFF. The CDR3 DNA reads as TGTGCCAGCAGCTTCTCACTCCTAATAGCGGGTGTGAACACCGGGGAGCTGTTTTTT. The chain carries TRBV5-5 and TRBJ2-2; 7 nucleotides line up with TRBD2. The trim removed 2 bases at V and 1 base at J, leaving 14 bases unmatched. Germline lookup yields CDR1 SGHKS and CDR2 YYEKEE (reference sequence). This CDR3 has 19 residues.